This is a list of T cell receptor beta chains from one sample in a study of blood T cell repertoires in COVID-19. The repertoire was sequenced with immunoSEQ multiplex PCR; TCRdb's copy has only in-frame clones and lacks some. The sample contains around 200,000 clones, around four fifths of which appear only once. The sequenced sample was peripheral blood. These receptors were collected from a man aged 40-55 years with active or convalescent COVID-19. The conserved cysteine and the conserved F or W are not part of the CDR3 here. Rows may omit the clone size; those that give it use once, few, many or a size class.

v_gene	j_gene	abundance	CDR3aa
TRBV7-9	TRBJ2-7	few	ASSLGRDGSYEQY
TRBV6-5	TRBJ2-7	NA	ASSYSTSGSYEQY
TRBV25-1	TRBJ1-2	NA	ASSESDRGGYT
TRBV5-1	TRBJ2-2	NA	ASSFNSNTGELF
TRBV5-5	TRBJ2-1	NA	ASSLESGGSRNEQF
TRBV24-1	TRBJ2-5	NA	ATSDPGTGVTETQY
TRBV19	TRBJ1-5	NA	ASSIKDRGQPQH
TRBV6-5	TRBJ1-5	NA	ASSRTGTGNQPQH
TRBV6-1	TRBJ2-7	NA	ASSDIYEQY
TRBV5-8	TRBJ1-2	few	ASSLIGEDGYT
TRBV18	TRBJ2-2	NA	ASSPPGTRGTGELF
TRBV4-2	TRBJ2-7	NA	ASSQEDRGAYEQY
TRBV18	TRBJ1-2	NA	ATWGDYGYT
TRBV19	TRBJ1-2	few	ASSIDPRQGDGYT
TRBV2	TRBJ1-2	NA	ASRQGFEGYT
TRBV6-5	TRBJ2-7	few	ASKGTGTGTYEQY
TRBV30	TRBJ1-6	once	AWSVSRGRISPLH
TRBV4-3	TRBJ1-1	NA	ASSQEKKDRGRIHTEAF
TRBV19	TRBJ2-7	NA	ASSVSPGQGMGTSTYEQY
TRBV28	TRBJ1-2	NA	ASSYGGTNQNYGYT
TRBV2	TRBJ2-7	once	ASSFLESSYEQY
TRBV9	TRBJ2-7	once	ASSPHRGPSHEQY
TRBV6-5	TRBJ2-7	NA	ASIRDYSRREQY
TRBV4-2	TRBJ2-7	NA	ASSQDLRLDYEQY
TRBV19	TRBJ1-2	few	ASSWGRTGSLRRGYT
TRBV18	TRBJ1-5	NA	ASSWDRVGLNQPQH